The entry that follows covers one TCR beta chain sequence. This sample is drawn from a study of cytomegalovirus exposure and HLA in healthy donors. V lost 5 bases, J lost 2 bases, and 13 bases lay in between. The CDR3 consists of 15 residues. Germline V CDR1 and CDR2: MDHEN, SYDVKM. Primers included in the PCR were 60 Vbeta and 13 Jbeta primers. As handled by the study authors: As a later analysis found, there were around 86 million unique TCR beta chains, of which roughly 11 million were shared. Measured with immunoSEQ multiplex PCR; TCRdb has only the in-frame clones, and not every one. The V and J calls and clone size were taken over from that table, and D and trimming were inferred from the DNA. The listing contains 200,000 to 250,000 clones.

This clonotype originated in a woman aged 25 to 45 in good health and CMV-seropositive. The chain recombines TRBV28 with TRBJ1-5; tentatively, D is TRBD1 (6 bases). Sequences were obtained from PBMCs. This CDR3 reads CASSGTSGGNQPQHF. In DNA form, the CDR3 reads TGTGCCAGCAGTGGGACCTCAGGGGGCAATCAGCCCCAGCATTTT. The full variable domain, in which reference TRBV28 and TRBJ1-5 provide the parts outside the CDR3, is DVKVTQSSRYLVKRTGEKVFLECVQDMDHENMFWYRQDPGLGLRLIYFSYDVKMKEKGDIPEGYSVSREKKERFSLILESASTNQTSMYLCASSGTSGGNQPQHFGDGTRLSIL.